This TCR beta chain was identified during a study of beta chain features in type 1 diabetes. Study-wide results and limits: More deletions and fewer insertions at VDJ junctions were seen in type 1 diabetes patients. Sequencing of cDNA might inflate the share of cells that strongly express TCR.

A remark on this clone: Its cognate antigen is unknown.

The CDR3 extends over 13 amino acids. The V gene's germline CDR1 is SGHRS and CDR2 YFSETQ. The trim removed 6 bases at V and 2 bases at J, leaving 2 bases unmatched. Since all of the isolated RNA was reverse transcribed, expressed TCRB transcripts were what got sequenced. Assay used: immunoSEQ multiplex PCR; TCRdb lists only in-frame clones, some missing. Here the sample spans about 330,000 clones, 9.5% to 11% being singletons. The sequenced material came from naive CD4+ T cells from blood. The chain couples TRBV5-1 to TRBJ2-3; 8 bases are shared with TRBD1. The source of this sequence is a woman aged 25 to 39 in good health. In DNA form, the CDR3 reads TGCGCCAGCATGACAGGGGACACAGATACGCAGTATTTT. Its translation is CASMTGDTDTQYF.